This T cell receptor (beta chain) was captured in a study of T-cell memory formation after mild COVID-19. CDR3 size: 17 residues. V was trimmed by 5 bases and J by 0 bases, leaving 17 bases between them. Germline V gene data show CDR1 as SEHNR and CDR2 as FQNEAQ (reference sequence). TCRdb processed the 5' RACE reads anew with MiXCR; each CDR3 protein has one entry. The table lists around 510,000 distinct CDR3 sequences, roughly 21% of them singletons. V usage is TRBV7-9 and J usage is TRBJ2-1; D might be TRBD1 (5 bases). Sequences were obtained from PBMCs or a T cell subset sorted from them (not recorded which). The source of this sequence is an adult woman who had mild COVID-19 (a few samples of this study predate the infection). Cell type and time point are not known. DNA of the CDR3: TGTGCCAGCAGCAGGGGCCGGGCGAGACGCTCCTACAATGAGCAGTTCTTC. It encodes CASSRGRARRSYNEQFF. The complete variable domain, with remaining parts taken from reference TRBV7-9 and TRBJ2-1, reads DTGVSQNPRHKITKRGQNVTFRCDPISEHNRLYWYRQTLGQGPEFLTYFQNEAQLEKSRLLSDRFSAERPKGSFSTLEIQRTEQGDSAMYLCASSRGRARRSYNEQFFGPGTRLTVL.